Below are 14 T cell receptor beta chains sequenced from a single sample in a study of tumor-infiltrating lymphocytes in primary liver carcinoma. DNA and RNA were both co-extracted from approximately 20-30 mg of bulk tissue that had not been sorted. With a constant-region primer, TCR beta cDNA was made from around 530 ng of total RNA. Researchers made the TCR beta libraries by running three nested multiplex PCR rounds with slightly modified ARM-PCR. Running ten to eleven cycles apiece, the first two PCR rounds relied on TRBV1-TRBV30 forward primers together with a C-beta reverse primer. One entry per CDR3 protein, called by TCRdb with MiXCR from the multiplex PCR reads. This table holds 100,000 or so distinct CDR3 sequences, roughly 80% found once. Sequenced: liver tumor tissue from sampling region 3. The subset: tumor region T3, left-lateral pole. These TCRs come from a man in his forties with primary liver carcinoma and hepatitis B virus infection.

In its sample, this clonotype was seen a few times. This chain joins TRBV18 and TRBJ1-5; no definite D call. The CDR3 contains 15 residues. Germline V gives CDR1 KGHSH, CDR2 LQKENI. The germline V and J ends were trimmed by 0 bases and 4 bases, with 10 bases remaining between them. This CDR3 reads CASSPPGAANQPQHF. The CDR3 region has the DNA TGTGCCAGCTCACCACCGGGAGCGGCGAATCAGCCCCAGCATTTT.

Points on this clonotype: A read error may be the cause here, since a much bigger clone is one base away. This chain joins TRBV19 and TRBJ1-1, with D maybe TRBD1 (5 bases). The CDR3 runs 15 residues. Between the trimmed V and J ends, which lost 6 bases and 4 bases, there was a span of 18 bases. Germline assignment: CDR1 LNHDA and CDR2 SQIVND (reference sequence). The chain's CDR3 is CASRSEIRGRTEAFF. The CDR3 nucleotides are TGTGCCAGTAGATCTGAGATTAGGGGTCGCACTGAAGCTTTCTTT. Full variable domain (outside the CDR3, taken from reference TRBV19 and TRBJ1-1): DGGITQSPKYLFRKEGQNVTLSCEQNLNHDAMYWYRQDPGQGLRLIYYSQIVNDFQKGDIAEGYSVSREKKESFPLTVTSAQKNPTAFYLCASRSEIRGRTEAFFGQGTRLTVV.

The chain combines TRBV11-2 with TRBJ2-7; a weak D match, TRBD2 (5 bases). V dropped 7 bases and J dropped 3 bases, with 16 bases sitting between them. The germline V gene has CDR1 SGHAT and CDR2 FQNNGV. There are 14 residues in the CDR3. For the CDR3, the DNA is TGTGCCAGCACCCATGGGAGTTCCATCTACGAGCAGTACTTC. Translating gives CASTHGSSIYEQYF.

On this clonotype itself: A junction end diverges from the germline sequence, so it may reflect a read error. V usage is TRBV4-1 and J usage is TRBJ2-1; D possibly uses TRBD1 or TRBD2 (6 bases each). Germline values: CDR1 MGHRA, CDR2 YSYEKL. The CDR3 is made up of 10 amino acids. CDR3 region: CASSAGHQFF. In DNA, the CDR3 is TGCGCTAGCAGCGCGGGACATCAGTTCTTT.

This clonotype was counted a single time. Sequence at one end of the junction differs from germline and may be a read error. The chain joins TRBV12-3 or TRBV12-4 to TRBJ2-7; D is possibly TRBD1 or TRBD2 (6 bases each). This CDR3 is 15 amino acids long. As DNA, the CDR3 is TGTGCCAGCACTTTAAGGGGGGCAGGAGCCTACGAGCAGTATTTC. Protein product: CASTLRGAGAYEQYF.

V and J are TRBV29-1 and TRBJ1-1; no firm D call. The length of the CDR3 is 15 residues. Germline loops: CDR1 SQVTM, CDR2 ANQGSEA. The V end was cut by 5 bases, the J end by 0 bases, with 16 bases between. In nucleotides, the CDR3 is TGCAGCGTTCGAAATGAGTGGAGCATGAACACTGAAGCTTTCTTT. Translation gives CSVRNEWSMNTEAFF. The variable domain in full, completed from reference TRBV29-1 and TRBJ1-1, reads SAVISQKPSRDICQRGTSLTIQCQVDSQVTMMFWYRQQPGQSLTLIATANQGSEATYESGFVIDKFPISRPNLTFSTLTVSNMSPEDSSIYLCSVRNEWSMNTEAFFGQGTRLTVV.

This clonotype appeared a single time. V is TRBV4-2 and J is TRBJ2-1, with D tentatively TRBD1 (6 bases). The length of the CDR3 is 16 residues. With 3 bases removed from V and 5 bases from J, the gap between germline ends came to 17 bases. CDR1 and CDR2 (germline): LGHNA, YNFKEQ. DNA of the CDR3: TGTGCCAGCAGCCACGCCGGGAAACAGGGAAACAATGAGCAGTTCTTC. This translates into CASSHAGKQGNNEQFF.

Comment on this clonotype: Mismatch with germline at one junction end may stem from a read error. The chain employs TRBV10-3 and TRBJ2-2; D may be TRBD2 (5 bases). The germline gives CDR1 ENHRY, CDR2 SYGVKD. This CDR3 is 13 amino acids long. The CDR3 sequence: CAISDTDTGEMFF. As DNA, the CDR3 is TGTGCCATCAGTGATACAGATACCGGGGAGATGTTTTTT.

Concerning this clonotype itself: The germline gene is not matched at one end of the junction; a read error may be the cause. The V call is TRBV7-9, the J call TRBJ1-3; D is uncertain. Germline loops: CDR1 SEHNR, CDR2 FQNEAQ (reference sequence). The CDR3 runs 16 residues. This CDR3 reads CSSSPPSGVSGNIIYF. The CDR3, as DNA: TGTTCCAGCAGCCCACCCTCCGGGGTGAGTGGAAACATCATATATTTT.

About this clonotype itself: One end of the junction does not line up with germline, which may come from a read error. This CDR3 is CTSSSGGNSVGARTDTQYF. As DNA, the CDR3 is TGTACCAGCAGCTCTGGGGGAAACTCTGTTGGAGCCCGCACAGATACACAATATTTT. The V call is TRBV11-1, the J call TRBJ2-3; D may be TRBD1 or TRBD2 (5 bases each). Germline lookup yields CDR1 SGHAT and CDR2 FQDESV (reference sequence). CDR3 size: 19 residues. The whole variable domain, remainder taken from reference TRBV11-1 and TRBJ2-3, is EAEVAQSPRYKITEKSQAVAFWCDPISGHATLYWYRQILGQGPELLVQFQDESVVDDSQLPKDRFSAERLKGVDSTLKIQPAELGDSAMYLCTSSSGGNSVGARTDTQYFGPGTRLTVL.

Comment on this clonotype: It is likely a read error, because the conserved phenylalanine at the end of the CDR3 is missing. This chain connects TRBV12-3 or TRBV12-4 to TRBJ1-6; 10 bases map to TRBD1. The CDR3 extends over 14 amino acids. The CDR3 region has the DNA TGTCCCAGCAGCTCCGGGACAGGGGATTTACCCCTCCACGTT. As protein: CPSSSGTGDLPLHV.

A remark on this clonotype: This may be a read error, as it is one base from a much larger clone. V is TRBV20-1 and J is TRBJ1-6; unclear D gene. The CDR3 runs to 13 residues. Germline loops: CDR1 DFQATT, CDR2 SNEGSKA (reference sequence). The CDR3: CSARKGNNSPLNF. Here the CDR3 DNA reads TGCAGTGCTAGGAAAGGGAATAATTCACCCCTCAACTTT.

CDR3 region: CASGARRGPYNEQFF. The DNA of the CDR3 is TGTGCCAGCGGTGCAAGAAGGGGTCCCTACAATGAGCAGTTCTTC. The V call is TRBV7-8, the J call TRBJ2-1, with a possible D match to TRBD1 (5 bases). Germline CDR1 and CDR2: SGHVS and FQNEAQ. Trimming stripped 8 bases from V and 2 bases from J, with 16 bases between. CDR3 size: 15 residues.

Worth noting for this clonotype: This may stem from a read error, because a much larger clone lies one nucleotide away. The chain combines TRBV25-1 with TRBJ1-4; no clear D gene. Germline CDR1 MGHDK, CDR2 SYGVNS. The CDR3 contains 14 residues. The CDR3 is CASSEWTENEKLIF. CDR3 in DNA: TGTGCCAGCAGTGAATGGACGGAGAATGAAAAACTGATTTTT.